This note documents a single TCR beta chain sequence. The source of the sample is a study of T cell responses to AZD1222 COVID-19 vaccine. This CDR3 contains 14 residues. V lost 5 bases and J 1 base, leaving 9 bases between the germline ends. CDR1 is SEHNR and CDR2 is FQNEAQ in the germline V gene (reference sequence). The method was immunoSEQ multiplex PCR; TCRdb's version includes in-frame clones alone and lacks a portion of them. Here the sample spans 150,000 or so clones, more than 85% being singletons. The sample in question was peripheral blood, obtained on day 0 of AZD1222 vaccination. The source is an adult in good health. The V call is TRBV7-9, the J call TRBJ2-1; maybe TRBD2 (6 bases). The CDR3 nucleotides read TGTGCCAGCAGCCCCGGGGGTTCCTACAATGAGCAGTTCTTC. It translates to CASSPGGSYNEQFF.